The rows below give T cell receptor beta chains drawn from one sample of a study of blood T cells in healthy people across ages. Each CDR3 protein is one row after TCRdb ran MiXCR on the 5' RACE reads. In the table there are around 1.1 million distinct CDR3 sequences, around two fifths of which are singletons. The material sequenced was blood. The receptors shown here come from a man younger than 35 in good health. The CDR3 runs from the conserved cysteine through the conserved F or W. A D gene is named only where the DNA matches it firmly. Only part of the rows carry a size: once, few, many, or a class if the clone is expanded.

clone size	V gene	D gene	J gene	CDR3 protein	CDR3 DNA
-	TRBV5-1	TRBD1	TRBJ2-3	CASTIGTGEFADTQYF	TGCGCCAGCACGATCGGGACAGGGGAGTTCGCAGATACGCAGTATTTT
-	TRBV6-6	TRBD1	TRBJ2-7	CASSGQGLVYEQYF	TGTGCCAGCAGCGGACAGGGACTGGTCTACGAGCAGTACTTC
few	TRBV28	-	TRBJ1-2	CASIDDYGYTF	TGTGCCAGCATTGACGACTATGGCTACACCTTC
-	TRBV21-1	-	TRBJ2-3	CAGSKAAEGGTDTQYF	TGTGCCGGCAGCAAAGCGGCTGAAGGGGGCACAGATACGCAGTATTTT
few	TRBV11-2	-	TRBJ2-6	CASSLGFRSGANVLTF	TGTGCCAGCAGCTTAGGGTTTAGGTCTGGGGCCAACGTCCTGACTTTC
-	TRBV5-8	TRBD1	TRBJ1-2	CASSPRGGYTF	TGTGCCAGCAGCCCCAGGGGGGGCTACACCTTC
few	TRBV7-9	-	TRBJ2-4	CASSLAPIGGNIQYF	TGTGCCAGCAGCTTAGCCCCGATTGGAGGAAACATTCAGTACTTC
-	TRBV2	-	TRBJ1-4	CASSDNYGEKLFF	TGTGCCAGCAGTGACAACTACGGGGAAAAACTGTTTTTT
few	TRBV13	-	TRBJ2-7	CASSRAVPYEQYF	TGTGCCAGCAGTCGGGCCGTCCCCTACGAGCAGTACTTC
-	TRBV5-1	-	TRBJ2-5	CASSLGGTELQETQYF	TGCGCCAGCAGCTTGGGGGGGACTGAACTTCAAGAGACCCAGTACTTC
-	TRBV6-5	-	TRBJ1-1	CASSYAARSTEAFF	TGTGCCAGCAGTTACGCAGCACGGAGCACTGAAGCTTTCTTT
-	TRBV2	-	TRBJ1-2	CASSEAARGNGYTF	TGTGCCAGCAGTGAGGCTGCCAGAGGCAATGGCTACACCTTC
few	TRBV5-1	-	TRBJ1-2	CASSLGAGSNYGYTF	TGCGCCAGCAGCTTGGGGGCAGGGTCCAACTATGGCTACACCTTC
few	TRBV10-3	TRBD1	TRBJ1-2	CAISESLTGEGNYGYTF	TGTGCCATCAGTGAGTCCCTGACAGGGGAGGGTAACTATGGCTACACCTTC
-	TRBV6-1	TRBD1	TRBJ1-6	CASSEEGSGGNSPLHF	TGTGCCAGCAGTGAAGAAGGGTCAGGGGGCAATTCACCCCTCCACTTT
few	TRBV7-2	-	TRBJ1-6	CASRPDAGSNSPLHF	TGTGCCAGCAGACCAGATGCAGGTAGTAATTCACCCCTCCACTTT
many	TRBV29-1	-	TRBJ1-2	CSANLAVGYTF	TGCAGCGCCAATTTGGCAGTTGGCTACACCTTC
few	TRBV20-1	-	TRBJ2-7	CSATLRAGGYEQYF	TGCAGTGCTACTCTAAGGGCGGGTGGCTACGAGCAGTACTTC
-	TRBV2	-	TRBJ1-2	CASSTSDTDYGYTF	TGTGCCAGCAGCACTTCCGACACAGACTATGGCTACACCTTC
-	TRBV11-2	-	TRBJ2-1	CAPGGGGLYNEQFF	TGTGCCCCCGGGGGCGGGGGTTTGTACAATGAGCAGTTCTTC
-	TRBV6-2/TRBV6-3	TRBD1	TRBJ1-1	CASSYSGQGATEAFF	TGTGCCAGCAGTTACTCGGGACAGGGGGCAACTGAAGCTTTCTTT
few	TRBV7-2	-	TRBJ1-6	CASSLTGPSSSPLHF	TGTGCCAGCAGCTTGACAGGCCCGTCTAGTTCACCCCTCCACTTT
-	TRBV6-5	-	TRBJ2-1	CASSYSGGHMYNEQFF	TGTGCCAGCAGTTACTCGGGGGGCCACATGTACAATGAGCAGTTCTTC
-	TRBV4-2	TRBD1	TRBJ1-6	CASSQVPTGASPLHF	TGTGCCAGCAGCCAAGTCCCGACAGGGGCTTCACCCCTCCACTTT
few	TRBV4-3	TRBD2	TRBJ2-1	CASSPSGGQDEQFF	TGCGCCAGCAGCCCGAGCGGGGGGCAGGATGAGCAGTTCTTC
-	TRBV29-1	TRBD2	TRBJ2-7	CSVRAGAVNEQYF	TGCAGCGTTCGAGCGGGGGCCGTTAATGAGCAGTACTTC
-	TRBV12-3/TRBV12-4	TRBD1	TRBJ1-5	CASSFGGQVPQHF	TGTGCCAGCAGTTTCGGGGGACAGGTCCCCCAGCATTTT
-	TRBV20-1	-	TRBJ1-2	CSARDSGFGYGYTF	TGCAGTGCTAGAGATAGTGGATTTGGGTATGGCTACACCTTC
-	TRBV2	-	TRBJ2-7	CASLGPPKGTEQYF	TGTGCCAGTTTAGGACCTCCGAAAGGGACCGAGCAGTACTTC
-	TRBV5-1	-	TRBJ2-2	CASSPLKTDRHYTGELFF	TGCGCCAGCAGCCCACTAAAAACTGACAGGCACTACACCGGGGAGCTGTTTTTT
few	TRBV25-1	TRBD1	TRBJ2-1	CASQGQGPDEQFF	TGTGCTTCACAAGGACAGGGCCCGGATGAGCAGTTCTTC
-	TRBV2	TRBD1	TRBJ1-1	CASRGETGNLGEAFF	TGTGCCAGCAGGGGAGAGACAGGGAATCTCGGTGAAGCTTTCTTT
many	TRBV12-3/TRBV12-4	-	TRBJ1-5	CASSSGRSNQPQHF	TGTGCCAGCAGTTCCGGACGGAGCAATCAGCCCCAGCATTTT
-	TRBV14	-	TRBJ1-2	CAGSQEVGDLPKLGYGYTF	TGTGCCGGCAGCCAAGAAGTCGGGGATCTACCTAAACTTGGCTATGGCTACACCTTC
-	TRBV29-1	TRBD2	TRBJ2-5	CSVLLKRGGYNEQYF	TGCAGCGTGCTCCTCAAGCGGGGGGGATACAATGAGCAGTACTTC
-	TRBV6-2/TRBV6-3	-	TRBJ2-4	CASSPVGDIQYF	TGTGCCAGCAGCCCTGTCGGGGACATTCAGTACTTC
few	TRBV12-3/TRBV12-4	-	TRBJ1-2	CAISKGQGLRYTF	TGTGCCATATCAAAGGGGCAGGGCTTGCGCTACACCTTC
once	TRBV14	-	TRBJ1-1	CASSQKRYGTQNTEAFF	TGTGCCAGCAGCCAAAAACGATACGGGACACAAAACACTGAAGCTTTCTTT
-	TRBV7-9	-	TRBJ2-5	CASSLPGPVYNEQYF	TGTGCCAGCAGCTTACCGGGTCCCGTATACAATGAGCAGTACTTC
few	TRBV20-1	TRBD2	TRBJ2-5	CSARDWLANGGNEQYF	TGCAGTGCTAGAGATTGGCTAGCTAACGGGGGGAATGAGCAGTACTTC
once	TRBV4-2	-	TRBJ2-7	CASSQSTPTTYEQYF	TGTGCCAGCAGCCAGAGCACACCTACAACCTACGAGCAGTACTTC
-	TRBV28	-	TRBJ1-1	CASHPRSGTEAFF	TGTGCCAGCCACCCCCGGTCTGGTACTGAAGCTTTCTTT
many	TRBV7-2	-	TRBJ2-3	CASSSSTTDTQYF	TGTGCCAGCAGCTCCTCCACAACAGATACGCAGTATTTT
few	TRBV28	TRBD1	TRBJ2-2	CASRPDRGHDTGELFF	TGTGCCAGCAGACCCGACAGGGGGCACGACACCGGGGAGCTGTTTTTT
-	TRBV6-2/TRBV6-3	TRBD1	TRBJ2-7	CASSPYRDRLAEQYF	TGTGCCAGCAGCCCCTATCGGGACAGGTTGGCTGAGCAGTACTTC
-	TRBV10-3	TRBD1	TRBJ2-7	CAISPGQVMGYEQYF	TGTGCCATCAGTCCGGGACAGGTTATGGGCTACGAGCAGTACTTC
few	TRBV11-3	TRBD2	TRBJ2-3	CASSPTSGGPTDTQYF	TGTGCCAGCAGCCCAACTAGCGGGGGTCCTACAGATACGCAGTATTTT
-	TRBV7-9	-	TRBJ1-1	CASSQKGYGEAFF	TGTGCCAGCAGCCAAAAGGGATACGGTGAAGCTTTCTTT
-	TRBV6-1	-	TRBJ2-1	CASRTGLGIYNEQFF	TGTGCCAGCAGGACGGGGCTTGGGATATACAATGAGCAGTTCTTC
many	TRBV10-3	-	TRBJ2-7	CAISESSAVPYEQYF	TGTGCCATCAGTGAGTCGTCGGCAGTCCCCTACGAGCAGTACTTC
-	TRBV12-3/TRBV12-4	TRBD1	TRBJ1-5	CASSFMGQGNQPQHF	TGTGCCAGCAGTTTTATGGGACAGGGGAACCAGCCCCAGCATTTT